This T cell receptor (beta chain) was recovered during a study of CD8 T cells in ankylosing spondylitis. Study-wide findings and caveats: Disease-linked clones bore a CD8+ phenotype, appearing relatively rarely in peripheral blood. Reportedly, significant enrichment of disease-linked clones occurred in matched ankylosing spondylitis synovial fluid. A TCR beta motif of roughly 8 highly homologous variants appeared characteristic of ankylosing spondylitis blood.

With 8 bases removed from V and 3 bases from J, the gap between germline ends came to 11 bases. The CDR3 length is 12 residues. This clonotype was found a few times. Antigen: not known. Construction of TCR beta libraries was performed using quantitative 5'-RACE with molecular barcodes. TCRdb analysed the 5' RACE reads with MiXCR anew, one entry per CDR3 protein. The sample has about 250,000 distinct CDR3 sequences; more than 25% are singletons. Sample: blood, either unsorted or a sorted T cell fraction (not recorded which). The receptor's source is a male donor with ankylosing spondylitis or in good health (not recorded which). This chain links TRBV12-3 or TRBV12-4 with TRBJ2-7; a weak D match, TRBD1 (6 bases). The DNA for the CDR3 is TGTGCCAGCTCCCACAGGGACTACGAGCAGTACTTC. Residues: CASSHRDYEQYF.